The next 17 T cell receptor beta chains were all read from a single sample in a study of T cell changes during pregnancy in multiple sclerosis (dated by TCRdb to between 2017 and 2020). The library was prepared using the immunoSEQ multiplex PCR assay. In TCRdb, the immuneACCESS table is reduced to in-frame sequences with V and J assigned. These tables do not hold every clone; where another copy was compared, an unresolved V gene accounts for under half, and the others remain unexplained. The sample table lists about 39,000 clones, 90% to 95% of them with a count of one. Of the sample, more than 0.35% is held by the ten largest clones. Sequenced material: CD4+ T cells from peripheral blood mononuclear cells, taken after pregnancy. The receptors were sampled from a female donor with multiple sclerosis, enrolled in a pregnancy study.

The chain employs TRBV2 and TRBJ2-1; possibly TRBD1 for D (5 bases). The CDR3 is 15 amino acids. Germline CDR1 is SNHLY and CDR2 is FYNNEI. Trimming removed 4 bases from V and 1 base from J, with 11 bases in between. The DNA for the CDR3 is TGTGCCAGCAGTGCAGGGAATCCGTCCTACAATGAGCAGTTCTTC. It is translated as CASSAGNPSYNEQFF.

The rearrangement links TRBV6-5 to TRBJ2-2; TRBD1 agrees at 9 bases. V was pared by 8 bases and J by 3 bases, with 1 base of the junction left unmatched. Germline V gene sequence: CDR1 MNHEY, CDR2 SVGAGI. CDR3 size: 13 residues. CDR3 amino acids: CASGQGYTGELFF. DNA of the CDR3: TGTGCCAGCGGACAGGGGTACACCGGGGAGCTGTTTTTT.

V and J are TRBV5-5 and TRBJ1-1; tentatively, D is TRBD1 (5 bases). Trimming took 5 bases from V and 1 from J, leaving 9 bases between them. The CDR3 covers 13 residues. Germline V CDR1 and CDR2: SGHKS, YYEKEE (reference sequence). Here the CDR3 reads CASRRGGNTEAFF. The CDR3 nucleotides read TGTGCCAGCAGACGGGGGGGGAACACTGAAGCTTTCTTT.

The chain links TRBV19 to TRBJ1-4; 9 bases align to TRBD1. J lost 8 bases, V lost 6 bases, and 10 bases had no gene match. Germline CDR1 is LNHDA and CDR2 is SQIVND (reference sequence). The CDR3 consists of 15 residues. CDR3 sequence reads: CASRNPGQGGEKLFF. CDR3 sequence (DNA): TGTGCCAGTAGGAATCCGGGACAGGGTGGAGAAAAACTGTTTTTT.

This clone occurred once. The rearrangement links TRBV9 to TRBJ1-4, with unresolved D. Germline lookup yields CDR1 SGDLS and CDR2 YYNGEE. Trimming cost V 0 bases and J 4 bases, with 10 bases left between them. This CDR3 spans 15 amino acids. The CDR3 spells CASSVGGQYNEKLFF. In DNA form, the CDR3 reads TGTGCCAGCAGCGTAGGAGGTCAGTATAATGAAAAACTGTTTTTT.

The chain is built from TRBV4-1 and TRBJ1-6; tentatively, D is TRBD1 (5 bases). CDR1 is MGHRA and CDR2 is YSYEKL in the germline V gene. The CDR3 has 15 amino acids. Trimming removed 1 base at V and 10 bases at J, with 14 bases between. CDR3 bases: TGCGCCAGCAGCCAAGTGCCAGGGATTATATCACCCCTCCACTTT. This translates into CASSQVPGIISPLHF.

This chain uses TRBV7-9 with TRBJ2-7; 9 bases are shared with TRBD1. Germline V CDR1 and CDR2: SEHNR, FQNEAQ (reference sequence). V was clipped by 5 bases and J by 6 bases; unmatched bases: 8. This CDR3 contains 14 residues. The DNA for the CDR3 is TGTGCCAGCAGCCCCCGGACAGGGGAGGTCGAGCAGTACTTC. This codes for CASSPRTGEVEQYF. Using reference TRBV7-9 and TRBJ2-7 for the parts outside the CDR3, the full variable domain is DTGVSQNPRHKITKRGQNVTFRCDPISEHNRLYWYRQTLGQGPEFLTYFQNEAQLEKSRLLSDRFSAERPKGSFSTLEIQRTEQGDSAMYLCASSPRTGEVEQYFGPGTRLTVT.

This chain connects TRBV5-4 to TRBJ2-1; the match to TRBD1 covers 8 bases. V dropped 3 bases and J dropped 3; count of bases not matched to a gene: 11. The CDR3 contains 17 residues. The germline V gene has CDR1 SGHNT and CDR2 YYREEE (reference sequence). In DNA form, the CDR3 reads TGTGCCAGCAGCTCTGCAGGGGGCGTAATCTACTACAATGAGCAGTTCTTC. It encodes CASSSAGGVIYYNEQFF.

The chain has TRBV18 and TRBJ2-5; 8 positions agree with TRBD1. This CDR3 has 15 amino acids. Germline-derived CDR1 and CDR2 are KGHSH and LQKENI. The ends lost 4 bases at V and 5 bases at J; junction bases unmatched: 9. The CDR3 DNA is TGTGCCAGCTCACTCATGACAGGGGAGGTTGAGACCCAGTACTTC. As protein: CASSLMTGEVETQYF.

The chain recombines TRBV9 with TRBJ2-7, with 9 bases that match TRBD1. The V segment lost 4 bases and the J segment 2 bases; nucleotides outside the gene matches: 7. The CDR3 has 15 amino acids. The germline V gene has CDR1 SGDLS and CDR2 YYNGEE. Here the CDR3 reads CASSPEDRGPYEQYF. CDR3 bases: TGTGCCAGCAGCCCCGAGGACAGGGGCCCCTACGAGCAGTACTTC.

This clone has a handful of counts. The V and J genes are TRBV7-8 and TRBJ1-4; TRBD1 agrees at 9 bases. This CDR3 has 16 amino acids. Trimming removed 1 base from V and 3 bases from J; junction bases left unmatched: 3. The germline V gene encodes CDR1 SGHVS and CDR2 FQNEAQ. The CDR3 sequence is CASSLGDRASNEKLFF. As DNA, the CDR3 is TGTGCCAGCAGCTTAGGGGACAGGGCTTCTAATGAAAAACTGTTTTTT.

The chain uses TRBV6-4 and TRBJ1-6; D might be TRBD1 (5 bases). Trimming took off 4 bases at V and 7 bases at J, with 11 bases between the two ends. From germline, CDR1 is MRHNA and CDR2 SNTAGT. The CDR3 covers 14 residues. CDR3 in amino acids: CASSANPGNSPLHF. CDR3 sequence (DNA): TGTGCCAGCAGTGCAAACCCAGGGAATTCACCCCTCCACTTT.

The chain is built from TRBV5-6 and TRBJ2-6, with 8 bases lining up with TRBD1. CDR1 and CDR2 (germline): SGHDT, YYEEEE. V gave up 0 bases and J gave up 2 bases; unmatched junction bases: 4. The CDR3 extends over 17 amino acids. The CDR3 sequence is CASSLDRGAAGANVLTF. Written as DNA, the CDR3 is TGTGCCAGCAGCTTGGACAGGGGGGCAGCTGGGGCCAACGTCCTGACTTTC. The full variable domain, completed using reference TRBV5-6 and TRBJ2-6, is DAGVTQSPTHLIKTRGQQVTLRCSPKSGHDTVSWYQQALGQGPQFIFQYYEEEERQRGNFPDRFSGHQFPNYSSELNVNALLLGDSALYLCASSLDRGAAGANVLTFGAGSRLTVL.

V gene TRBV30 combines with J gene TRBJ1-1; 9 nucleotides match TRBD1. The CDR3 extends over 13 amino acids. The germline gives CDR1 GTSNPN, CDR2 SVGIG (reference sequence). The V gene end was trimmed by 4 bases and the J gene end by 5 bases; junction bases not matched to a gene: 5. CDR3 amino acids: CAWTGQGLTEAFF. The DNA of the CDR3 is TGTGCCTGGACTGGACAGGGGTTAACTGAAGCTTTCTTT.

The chain carries TRBV19 and TRBJ2-1; 13 positions match TRBD2. The germline V gene encodes CDR1 LNHDA and CDR2 SQIVND (reference sequence). J lost 2 bases, V lost 6 bases, and 7 bases had no gene match. The CDR3 has 17 amino acids. The DNA of the CDR3 is TGTGCCAGTAGGGCAGGGACTAGCGGGGATACCTACAATGAGCAGTTCTTC. This codes for CASRAGTSGDTYNEQFF.

The rearrangement joins TRBV5-1 to TRBJ2-5; no clear D gene. This CDR3 is 12 amino acids long. Germline lookup yields CDR1 SGHRS and CDR2 YFSETQ. V gave up 3 bases and J gave up 5 bases, with 8 bases separating them. In nucleotides, the CDR3 is TGCGCCAGCAGCTCCTCCGGTGAGACCCAGTACTTC. It translates to CASSSSGETQYF.

CDR3 in amino acids: CASSLTGLGYTF. In DNA, the CDR3 is TGTGCCAGCAGTTTGACAGGGCTGGGCTACACCTTC. The chain combines TRBV6-5 with TRBJ1-2; 7 bases fit TRBD1. The CDR3 has 12 amino acids. The germline gives CDR1 MNHEY, CDR2 SVGAGI. J gave up 8 bases and V 4 bases, and 4 bases lay outside the gene matches.